This T cell receptor beta chain was sequenced in a study of blood T cells in healthy people across ages. Researchers isolated at least 7 million PBMCs per sample. Primers used in a second PCR of about 7 to 11 cycles were a sample-barcoded 5' primer and a J-beta primer mix. TCRdb itself ran the 5' RACE reads through MiXCR, one entry per CDR3 protein. The data contain around 580,000 distinct CDR3 sequences, roughly 48% of them seen just once; the ten biggest clones take up around 25%. Note on this clonotype: A junction boundary mismatches the germline segment, possibly from a read error.

Germline CDR1 reads MDHEN; CDR2 reads SYDVKM. The CDR3 loop spans 14 amino acids. V gene TRBV28 combines with J gene TRBJ1-2; D call uncertain. This clonotype originated in a man older than 75 in good health. Sample: blood. The CDR3 spells CASSLSAVNYSYTF. In DNA, the CDR3 is TGTGCCAGCAGTTTGTCCGCAGTTAACTATAGCTACACCTTC.